This T cell receptor beta chain was captured by sequencing in a study of metastatic and nonmetastatic thyroid tumors (dated by TCRdb to about 2020). Background on the whole study: The researchers compared repertoires between peripheral blood samples and tumor or nodule tissue samples from patients with malignant or benign thyroid disease.

The library was built by means of PCR. Sequencing used an Illumina HiSeq 4000. The TCR beta-chain CDR3 region of each patient was profiled by high-throughput sequencing. In the paper's pipeline: CDR3 differences across clinicopathological groups were used to build a classifier for discriminating distant-metastatic papillary thyroid cancer patients. The Shannon index was used to measure repertoire diversity, and the Morisita-Horn index was used to measure how similar tumor and blood repertoires were. Clones were called with MiXCR by TCRdb after fastp trimmed the public reads at Q25, and only in-frame beta chains were retained. These V and J calls originate from TCRdb's pipeline instead of the authors' own analysis. The sample profile shows 15,000 to 20,000 clones; roughly 32% of them were found once. The biggest ten clones account for approximately 7% of the sample. CDR1 SGHRS and CDR2 YFSETQ were looked up in the germline V gene. The CDR3, from cysteine to phenylalanine, totals 14 residues. The kept DNA is CDR3 alone, 42 bases in frame from the first base. Trimming leaves V shorter by 3 bases and J shorter by 3 bases, with the junction holding 1 base beyond the gene matches.

The investigation overall reported the following: TCR beta diversity was reported as significantly higher in malignant tumors than in benign nodules, in both blood and tumor samples.

This clone was counted at least ten times. Its antigen remains unidentified. Qualities for individual bases were not recorded, and no much larger clone is one base off. No treatment had been received by any patient before thyroid surgery. Using T-cell receptor beta sequencing, the researchers looked back retrospectively at clinical samples from patients, gathered between about 2012 and 2019. This receptor was taken from a female donor with papillary thyroid cancer or a benign thyroid nodule (not recorded which). Some clones in this sample may be carry-over from other donors' samples. Sequencing was done on a sample of tumor tissue. This chain is built from TRBV5-1 and TRBJ2-3; TRBD2 matches 10 bases in the middle. The DNA sequence is as follows: TGCGCCAGCAGCTGGACTAGCGGAACAGATACGCAGTATTTT. The encoded protein is CASSWTSGTDTQYF.